This is a list of T cell receptor beta chains from one sample in a study of T cell responses to AZD1222 COVID-19 vaccine. TCRdb's table, derived via immunoSEQ multiplex PCR, lists solely in-frame clones and lacks some. The sample consists of approximately 150,000 clones, over 85% of them appearing once. Sample: peripheral blood, taken on day 0 of AZD1222 vaccination. The receptors come from an adult in good health. Both conserved end residues are part of each CDR3. A D gene is named only where the DNA matches it firmly. Clone size, where shown, is once, few, many, or a class for clones that have expanded.

clone_size,j_call,d_call,v_call,cdr3_aa,cdr3_nt
-,TRBJ1-3,-,TRBV7-9,CASSFKTGSGNTIYF,TGTGCCAGCAGCTTCAAGACAGGCTCTGGAAACACCATATATTTT
few,TRBJ2-4,-,TRBV5-4,CASSLGGLEGTDIQYF,TGTGCCAGCAGCTTGGGGGGTCTGGAGGGTACGGACATTCAGTACTTC
-,TRBJ2-3,TRBD1,TRBV7-9,CASSRDRNTDTQYF,TGTGCCAGCAGCCGGGACAGGAACACAGATACGCAGTATTTT
-,TRBJ1-1,TRBD1,TRBV6-1,CASSDTGGTEAFF,TGTGCCAGCAGTGATACAGGGGGCACTGAAGCTTTCTTT
-,TRBJ1-1,-,TRBV11-2,CASSSLRWDTEAFF,TGTGCCAGCAGCTCCCTTCGATGGGACACTGAAGCTTTCTTT
-,TRBJ2-1,-,TRBV7-2,CASSLFGVEQFF,TGTGCCAGCAGCTTATTCGGGGTCGAGCAGTTCTTC
-,TRBJ2-5,-,TRBV13,CASTFGASETQYF,TGTGCCAGCACCTTCGGCGCATCTGAGACCCAGTACTTC
-,TRBJ1-6,TRBD1,TRBV5-1,CASSPDRFDNSPLHF,TGCGCCAGCAGCCCGGACAGGTTCGACAATTCACCCCTCCACTTT
-,TRBJ2-2,TRBD1,TRBV12-5,CASGPGQGFHDTGELFF,TGTGCTAGTGGTCCAGGACAGGGGTTCCATGATACCGGGGAGCTGTTTTTT
-,TRBJ2-5,-,TRBV14,CASSQAQTQYF,TGTGCCAGCAGCCAAGCCCAGACCCAGTACTTC
-,TRBJ1-1,TRBD1,TRBV28,CASPGKGAAGTEAFF,TGTGCCAGCCCCGGGAAGGGGGCGGCGGGGACTGAAGCTTTCTTT
few,TRBJ1-4,-,TRBV4-1,CASSTTENEKLFF,TGCGCCAGCAGCACGACGGAGAATGAAAAACTGTTTTTT
-,TRBJ1-6,-,TRBV5-1,CASRFTILDNSPLHF,TGCGCCAGCAGGTTTACAATCTTGGATAATTCACCCCTCCACTTT
-,TRBJ2-5,-,TRBV10-1,CASSDPTETQYF,TGCGCCAGCAGTGACCCGACGGAGACCCAGTACTTC
-,TRBJ2-7,-,TRBV18,CASSLSRQARYEQYF,TGTGCCAGCTCCCTATCCCGACAGGCCCGCTACGAGCAGTACTTC
once,TRBJ2-7,TRBD1,TRBV6-2/TRBV6-3,CASSWDRSAGQYF,TGTGCCAGCAGTTGGGACAGGTCTGCAGGGCAGTACTTC
once,TRBJ2-1,TRBD2,TRBV5-1,CASRRDYSYNEQFF,TGCGCCAGCAGAAGGGACTACTCCTACAATGAGCAGTTCTTC
-,TRBJ1-5,-,TRBV18,CASSRLEGGPDQPQHF,TGTGCCAGCTCACGATTAGAGGGGGGGCCGGATCAGCCCCAGCATTTT
-,TRBJ1-2,-,TRBV2,CASRQGGGYTF,TGTGCCAGCAGACAAGGGGGTGGCTACACCTTC
-,TRBJ2-7,-,TRBV7-9,CASSLFPNSYEQYF,TGTGCCAGCAGCTTATTTCCGAACTCCTACGAGCAGTACTTC